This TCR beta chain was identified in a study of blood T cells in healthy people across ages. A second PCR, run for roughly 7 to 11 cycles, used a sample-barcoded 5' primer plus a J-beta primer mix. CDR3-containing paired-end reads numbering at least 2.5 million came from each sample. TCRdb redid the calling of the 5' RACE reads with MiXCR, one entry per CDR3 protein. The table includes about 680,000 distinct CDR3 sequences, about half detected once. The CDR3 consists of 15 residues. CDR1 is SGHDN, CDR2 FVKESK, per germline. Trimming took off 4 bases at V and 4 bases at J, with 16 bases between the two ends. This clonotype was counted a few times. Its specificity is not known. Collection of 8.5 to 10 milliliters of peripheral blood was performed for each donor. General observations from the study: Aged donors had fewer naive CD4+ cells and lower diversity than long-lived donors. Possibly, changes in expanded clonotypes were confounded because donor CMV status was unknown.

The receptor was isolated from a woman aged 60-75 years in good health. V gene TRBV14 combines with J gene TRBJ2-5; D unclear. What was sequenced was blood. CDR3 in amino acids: CASSPIGRVRETQYF. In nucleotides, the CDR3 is TGTGCCAGCAGCCCCATCGGACGAGTAAGAGAGACCCAGTACTTC.